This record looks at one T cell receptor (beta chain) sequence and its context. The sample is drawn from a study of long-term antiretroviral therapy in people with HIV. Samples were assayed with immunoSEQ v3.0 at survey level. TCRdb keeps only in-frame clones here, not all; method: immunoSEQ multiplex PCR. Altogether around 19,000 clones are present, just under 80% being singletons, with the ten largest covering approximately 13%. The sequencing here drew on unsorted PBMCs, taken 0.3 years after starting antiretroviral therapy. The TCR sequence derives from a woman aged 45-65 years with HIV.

The CDR3 DNA is TGTGCCAGTACCGCATCGCGACTGCCTAATGAAAAACTGTTTTTT. Protein product: CASTASRLPNEKLFF. The rearrangement uses TRBV19 and TRBJ1-4; unclear D gene. The V end was cut by 7 bases, the J end by 3 bases, with 15 bases between. This CDR3 is 15 amino acids long. Looked up from germline, CDR1 is LNHDA and CDR2 is SQIVND (reference sequence).